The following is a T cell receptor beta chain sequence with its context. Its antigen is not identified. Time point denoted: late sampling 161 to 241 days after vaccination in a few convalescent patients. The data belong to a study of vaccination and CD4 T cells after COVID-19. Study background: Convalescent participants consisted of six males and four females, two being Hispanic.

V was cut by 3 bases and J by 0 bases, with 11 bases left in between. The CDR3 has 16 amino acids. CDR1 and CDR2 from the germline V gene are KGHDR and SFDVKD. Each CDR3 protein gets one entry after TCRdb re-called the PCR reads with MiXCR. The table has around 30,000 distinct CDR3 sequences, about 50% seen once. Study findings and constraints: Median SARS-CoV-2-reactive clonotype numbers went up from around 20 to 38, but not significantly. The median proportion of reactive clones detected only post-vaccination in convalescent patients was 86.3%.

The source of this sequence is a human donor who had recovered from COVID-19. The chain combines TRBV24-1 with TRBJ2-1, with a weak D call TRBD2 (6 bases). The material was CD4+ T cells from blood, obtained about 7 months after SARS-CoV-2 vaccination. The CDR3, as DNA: TGTGCCACCAGTGATGGGGGACTTCTCTCCTACAATGAGCAGTTCTTC. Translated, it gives CATSDGGLLSYNEQFF.